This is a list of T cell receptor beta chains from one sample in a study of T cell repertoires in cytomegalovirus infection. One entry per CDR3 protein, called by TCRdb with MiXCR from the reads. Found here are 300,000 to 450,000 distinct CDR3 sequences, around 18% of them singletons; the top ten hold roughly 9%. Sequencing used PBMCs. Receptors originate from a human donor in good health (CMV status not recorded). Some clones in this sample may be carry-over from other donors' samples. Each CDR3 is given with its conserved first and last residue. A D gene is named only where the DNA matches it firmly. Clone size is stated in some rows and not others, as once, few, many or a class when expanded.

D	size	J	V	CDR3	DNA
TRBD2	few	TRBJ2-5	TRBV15	CATSRDRGLAGDSEETQYF	TGTGCCACCAGCAGAGATCGAGGACTAGCGGGAGATTCTGAAGAGACCCAGTACTTC
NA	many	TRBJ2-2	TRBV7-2	CASSLETANTGELFF	TGTGCCAGCAGCTTAGAGACAGCGAACACCGGGGAGCTGTTTTTT
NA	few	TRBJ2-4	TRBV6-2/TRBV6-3	CASSSSGGFENIQYF	TGTGCCAGCAGTTCGTCTGGCGGGTTCGAAAACATTCAGTACTTC
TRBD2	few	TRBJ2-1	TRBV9	CASSVPRGGGRGDNEQFF	TGTGCCAGCAGCGTACCTCGGGGTGGGGGTCGGGGGGACAATGAGCAGTTCTTC
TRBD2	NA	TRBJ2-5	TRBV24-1	CATSPGTSPLTETQYF	TGTGCCACCAGCCCCGGGACTAGCCCTTTAACAGAGACCCAGTACTTC
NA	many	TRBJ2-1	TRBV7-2	CASSLAWGFGVEQFF	TGTGCCAGCAGCTTAGCTTGGGGGTTCGGGGTTGAGCAGTTCTTC
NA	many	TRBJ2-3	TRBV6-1	CASRVEDTQYF	TGTGCCAGCAGAGTGGAAGATACGCAGTATTTT
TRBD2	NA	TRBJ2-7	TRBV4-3	CASSQETSGAYEQYF	TGCGCCAGCAGCCAAGAGACTAGCGGGGCCTACGAGCAGTACTTC
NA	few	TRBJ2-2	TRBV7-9	CASTNLLGAGELFF	TGTGCCAGCACCAACCTGCTGGGGGCCGGGGAGCTGTTTTTT
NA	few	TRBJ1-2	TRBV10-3	CAISESAWNYGYTF	TGTGCCATCAGTGAGTCGGCGTGGAACTATGGCTACACCTTC
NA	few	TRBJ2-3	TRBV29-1	CSVFAGNTDTQYF	TGCAGCGTTTTTGCGGGAAATACAGATACGCAGTATTTT
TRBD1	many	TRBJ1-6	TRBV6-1	CASSFRTGPSPLHF	TGTGCCAGCAGCTTCAGGACAGGACCTTCACCCCTCCACTTT
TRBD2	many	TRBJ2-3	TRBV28	CASTPPGLGTDTQYF	TGTGCCAGCACTCCCCCGGGACTAGGCACAGATACGCAGTATTTT
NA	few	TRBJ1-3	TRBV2	CASSGQIPGAGNTIYF	TGTGCCAGCAGTGGACAGATCCCGGGAGCTGGAAACACCATATATTTT
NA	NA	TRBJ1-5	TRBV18	CASSPHECVEAGKRARDQPQHF	TGTGCCAGCTCACCTCATGAATGTGTTGAGGCGGGGAAGAGGGCGCGGGATCAGCCCCAGCATTTT
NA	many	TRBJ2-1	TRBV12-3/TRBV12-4	CASTPSNEHNEQFF	TGTGCCAGCACCCCCTCCAACGAACACAATGAGCAGTTCTTC
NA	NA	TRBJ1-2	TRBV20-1	CSARDGGYTF	TGCAGTGCTAGAGATGGGGGCTACACCTTC
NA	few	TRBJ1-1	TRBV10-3	CAIRRQENTEAFF	TGTGCCATCAGGAGACAGGAAAACACTGAAGCTTTCTTT
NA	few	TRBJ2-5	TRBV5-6	CASSLEHILDQETQYF	TGTGCCAGCAGCTTGGAACATATTCTGGACCAAGAGACCCAGTACTTC
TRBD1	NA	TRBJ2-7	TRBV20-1	CSAQGQGRTNEQYF	TGCAGTGCGCAAGGACAGGGGAGGACCAACGAGCAGTACTTC
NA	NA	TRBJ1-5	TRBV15	CATSRTQGEGQPQHF	TGTGCCACCAGCAGGACTCAGGGTGAAGGTCAGCCCCAGCATTTT
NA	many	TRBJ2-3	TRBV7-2	CASSTLTSSDTQYF	TGTGCCAGCAGCACGCTTACCTCGTCAGATACGCAGTATTTT
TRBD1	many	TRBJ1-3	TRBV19	CASSNRQGRNRRGGNTIYF	TGTGCCAGTAGTAACCGACAGGGACGAAACCGCCGGGGTGGAAACACCATATATTTT
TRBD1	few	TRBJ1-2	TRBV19	CASLDRETRDGYGYTF	TGTGCCAGTTTGGACAGGGAAACCCGCGATGGATATGGCTACACCTTC
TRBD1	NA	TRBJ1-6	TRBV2	CASRKGAPSPLHF	TGTGCCAGCAGGAAGGGGGCCCCATCACCCCTCCACTTT
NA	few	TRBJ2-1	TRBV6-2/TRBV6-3	CASSLFRGSNNEQFF	TGTGCCAGCAGTCTTTTTAGGGGATCGAACAATGAGCAGTTCTTC
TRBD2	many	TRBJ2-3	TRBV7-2	CASSPGTSGGPTGTQYF	TGTGCCAGCAGCCCGGGGACTAGCGGGGGACCCACGGGGACGCAGTATTTT
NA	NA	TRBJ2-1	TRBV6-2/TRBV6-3	CANTQALYNEQFF	TGTGCCAACACCCAGGCATTGTACAATGAGCAGTTCTTC
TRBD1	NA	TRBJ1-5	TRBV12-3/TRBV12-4	CASSQTFGTGPLYSNQPQHF	TGTGCCAGCAGTCAGACGTTCGGGACAGGGCCCCTTTATAGCAATCAGCCCCAGCATTTT
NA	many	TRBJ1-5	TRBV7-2	CASSLVAQMNQPQHF	TGTGCCAGCAGCTTAGTAGCCCAAATGAATCAGCCCCAGCATTTT
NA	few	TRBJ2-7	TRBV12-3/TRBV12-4	CASSFRGVLYEQYF	TGTGCCAGCAGTTTTCGTGGTGTTCTCTACGAGCAGTACTTC
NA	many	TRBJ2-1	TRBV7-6	CASSFFPGKGSYNEQFF	TGTGCCAGCAGCTTTTTCCCAGGAAAGGGGTCCTACAATGAGCAGTTCTTC
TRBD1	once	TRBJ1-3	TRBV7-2	CASSLAGTGFGNTIYF	TGTGCCAGCAGCTTAGCGGGGACAGGGTTCGGAAACACCATATATTTT
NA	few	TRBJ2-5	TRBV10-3	CAIRPQGETQYF	TGTGCCATCAGGCCACAGGGAGAGACCCAGTACTTC
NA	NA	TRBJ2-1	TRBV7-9	CASSSGQGGQFF	TGTGCCAGCAGCTCCGGCCAGGGGGGACAGTTCTTC
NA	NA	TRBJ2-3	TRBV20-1	CSASASGTDTQYF	TGCAGTGCTAGCGCGTCGGGTACAGATACGCAGTATTTT